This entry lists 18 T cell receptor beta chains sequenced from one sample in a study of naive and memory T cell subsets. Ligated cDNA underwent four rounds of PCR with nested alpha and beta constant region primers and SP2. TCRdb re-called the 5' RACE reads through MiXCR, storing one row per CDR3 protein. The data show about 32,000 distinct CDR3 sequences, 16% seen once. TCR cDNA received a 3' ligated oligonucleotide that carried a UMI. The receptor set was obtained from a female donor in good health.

The chain's CDR3 is CASRGVSSNQPQHF. The CDR3 bases are TGTGCCAGCAGGGGGGTATCTAGCAATCAGCCCCAGCATTTT. J is TRBJ1-5 and V is TRBV6-5; TRBD1 might be the D (5 bases). The CDR3 consists of 14 residues. Germline V gene sequence: CDR1 MNHEY, CDR2 SVGAGI. V was pared by 6 bases and J by 0 bases, with 9 bases between.

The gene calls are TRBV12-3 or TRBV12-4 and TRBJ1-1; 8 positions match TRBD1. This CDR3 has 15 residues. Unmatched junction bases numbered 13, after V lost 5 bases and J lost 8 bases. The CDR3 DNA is TGTGCCAGCAGTCCCGGCCGGACAGGGCAACTCGAAGCTTTCTTT. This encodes CASSPGRTGQLEAFF.

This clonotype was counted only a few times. The CDR3 DNA sequence: TGTGCCAGCAAAAGACAGGGACGGGAGACCCAGTACTTC. Translation: CASKRQGRETQYF. The chain is built from TRBV6-5 and TRBJ2-5; 7 nucleotides line up with TRBD1. This CDR3 is built from 13 residues. CDR1 and CDR2 from the germline V gene are MNHEY and SVGAGI. Trimming cost V 7 bases and J 5 bases; bases outside gene matches: 7.

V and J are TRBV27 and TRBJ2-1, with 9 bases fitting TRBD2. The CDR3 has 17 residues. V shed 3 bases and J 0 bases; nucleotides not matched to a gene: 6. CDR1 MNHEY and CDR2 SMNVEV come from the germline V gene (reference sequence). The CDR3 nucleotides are TGTGCCAGCAGTTTCAGACTAGCGGATCCCTCCTACAATGAGCAGTTCTTC. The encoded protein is CASSFRLADPSYNEQFF.

The CDR3 region is CASSENLNRYGYTF. In nucleotides, the CDR3 is TGCGCCAGCAGCGAGAACCTGAATCGCTATGGCTACACCTTC. The chain couples TRBV5-1 to TRBJ1-2; D not resolved. The V end was cut by 4 bases, the J end by 4 bases, with 14 bases between. CDR1 and CDR2 (germline): SGHRS, YFSETQ. This CDR3 contains 14 residues.

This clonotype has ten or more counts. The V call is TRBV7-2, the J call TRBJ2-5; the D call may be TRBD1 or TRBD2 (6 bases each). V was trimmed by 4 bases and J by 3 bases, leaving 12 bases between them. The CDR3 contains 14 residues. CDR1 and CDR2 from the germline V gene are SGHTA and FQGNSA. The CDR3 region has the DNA TGTGCCAGCAGCTCCATGGGGGGCGAAGAGACCCAGTACTTC. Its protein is CASSSMGGEETQYF.

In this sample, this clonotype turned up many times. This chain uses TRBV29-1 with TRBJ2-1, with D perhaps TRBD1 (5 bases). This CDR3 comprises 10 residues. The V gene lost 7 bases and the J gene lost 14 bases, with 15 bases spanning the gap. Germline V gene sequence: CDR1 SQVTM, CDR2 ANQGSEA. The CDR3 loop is CSADIDKEFF. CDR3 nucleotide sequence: TGCAGCGCGGACATTGACAAGGAGTTCTTC.

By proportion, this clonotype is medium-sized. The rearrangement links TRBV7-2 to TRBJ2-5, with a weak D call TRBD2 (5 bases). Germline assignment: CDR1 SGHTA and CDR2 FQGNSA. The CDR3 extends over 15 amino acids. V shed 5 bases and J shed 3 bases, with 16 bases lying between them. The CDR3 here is CASSLTYREEETQYF. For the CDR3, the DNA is TGTGCCAGCAGCCTTACGTATCGGGAAGAAGAGACCCAGTACTTC.

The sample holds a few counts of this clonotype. CDR3 loop: CATSERDTQYF. Written as DNA, the CDR3 is TGTGCCACCAGTGAACGAGATACGCAGTATTTT. The V call is TRBV24-1, the J call TRBJ2-3; D call uncertain. CDR1 KGHDR and CDR2 SFDVKD come from the germline V gene. The length of the CDR3 is 11 residues. Trimming cost V 4 bases and J 5 bases, with 3 bases left between them.

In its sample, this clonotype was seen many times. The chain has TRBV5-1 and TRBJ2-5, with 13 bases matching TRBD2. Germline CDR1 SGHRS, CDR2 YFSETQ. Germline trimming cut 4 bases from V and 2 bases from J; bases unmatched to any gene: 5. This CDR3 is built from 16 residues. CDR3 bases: TGCGCCAGCAGCACCGGACTAGCGGGGGTACAAGAGACCCAGTACTTC. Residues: CASSTGLAGVQETQYF.

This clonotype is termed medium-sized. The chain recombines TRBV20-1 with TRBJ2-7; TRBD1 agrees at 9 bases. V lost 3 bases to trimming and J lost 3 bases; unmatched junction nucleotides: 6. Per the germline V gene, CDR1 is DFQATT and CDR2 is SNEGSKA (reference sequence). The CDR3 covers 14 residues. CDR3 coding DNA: TGCAGTGCTAGGACTAGGACAGGGGACTACGAGCAGTACTTC. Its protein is CSARTRTGDYEQYF.

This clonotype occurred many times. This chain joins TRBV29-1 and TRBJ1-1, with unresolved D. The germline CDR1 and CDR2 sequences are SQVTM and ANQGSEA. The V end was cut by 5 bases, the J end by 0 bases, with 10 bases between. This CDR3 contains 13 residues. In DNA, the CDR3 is TGCAGCGTTTTAGTGCCAATGAACACTGAAGCTTTCTTT. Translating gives CSVLVPMNTEAFF. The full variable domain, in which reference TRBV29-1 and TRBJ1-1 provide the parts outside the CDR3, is SAVISQKPSRDICQRGTSLTIQCQVDSQVTMMFWYRQQPGQSLTLIATANQGSEATYESGFVIDKFPISRPNLTFSTLTVSNMSPEDSSIYLCSVLVPMNTEAFFGQGTRLTVV.

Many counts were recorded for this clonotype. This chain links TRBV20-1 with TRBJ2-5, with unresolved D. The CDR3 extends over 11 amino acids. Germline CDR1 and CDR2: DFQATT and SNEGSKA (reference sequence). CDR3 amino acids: CSPTDRETQYF. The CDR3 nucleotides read TGCAGCCCAACAGATAGGGAGACCCAGTACTTC.

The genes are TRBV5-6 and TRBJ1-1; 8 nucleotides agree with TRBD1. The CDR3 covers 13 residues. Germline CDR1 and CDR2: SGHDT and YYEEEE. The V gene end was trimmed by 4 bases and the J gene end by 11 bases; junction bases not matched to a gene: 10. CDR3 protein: CASSLVLRTGAFF. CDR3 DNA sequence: TGTGCCAGCAGCCTTGTTCTCAGGACAGGGGCTTTCTTT.

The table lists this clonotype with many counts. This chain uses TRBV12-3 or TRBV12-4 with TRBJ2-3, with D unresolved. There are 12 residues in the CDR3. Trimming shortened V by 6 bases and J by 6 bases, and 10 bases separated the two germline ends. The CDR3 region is CASRRTTDTQYF. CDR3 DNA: TGTGCCAGCAGACGAACCACGGATACGCAGTATTTT.

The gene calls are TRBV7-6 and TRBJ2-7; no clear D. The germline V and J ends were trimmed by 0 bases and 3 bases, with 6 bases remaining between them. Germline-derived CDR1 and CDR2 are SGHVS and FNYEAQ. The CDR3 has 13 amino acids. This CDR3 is CASSLASNYEQYF. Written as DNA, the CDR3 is TGTGCCAGCAGCTTAGCCTCCAACTACGAGCAGTACTTC.

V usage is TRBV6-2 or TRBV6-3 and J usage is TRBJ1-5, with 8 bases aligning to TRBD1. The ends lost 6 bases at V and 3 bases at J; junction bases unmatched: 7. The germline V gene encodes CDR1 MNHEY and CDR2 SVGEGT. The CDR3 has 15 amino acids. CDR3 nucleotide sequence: TGTGCCAGCAGACAGGACAGGGCGGTCAATCAGCCCCAGCATTTT. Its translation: CASRQDRAVNQPQHF.

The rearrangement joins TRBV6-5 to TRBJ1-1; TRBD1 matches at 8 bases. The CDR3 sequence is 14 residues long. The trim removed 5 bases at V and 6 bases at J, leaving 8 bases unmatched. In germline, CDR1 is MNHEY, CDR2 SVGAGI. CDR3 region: CASSPAGGWAEAFF. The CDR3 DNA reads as TGTGCCAGCAGTCCTGCAGGGGGCTGGGCTGAAGCTTTCTTT.